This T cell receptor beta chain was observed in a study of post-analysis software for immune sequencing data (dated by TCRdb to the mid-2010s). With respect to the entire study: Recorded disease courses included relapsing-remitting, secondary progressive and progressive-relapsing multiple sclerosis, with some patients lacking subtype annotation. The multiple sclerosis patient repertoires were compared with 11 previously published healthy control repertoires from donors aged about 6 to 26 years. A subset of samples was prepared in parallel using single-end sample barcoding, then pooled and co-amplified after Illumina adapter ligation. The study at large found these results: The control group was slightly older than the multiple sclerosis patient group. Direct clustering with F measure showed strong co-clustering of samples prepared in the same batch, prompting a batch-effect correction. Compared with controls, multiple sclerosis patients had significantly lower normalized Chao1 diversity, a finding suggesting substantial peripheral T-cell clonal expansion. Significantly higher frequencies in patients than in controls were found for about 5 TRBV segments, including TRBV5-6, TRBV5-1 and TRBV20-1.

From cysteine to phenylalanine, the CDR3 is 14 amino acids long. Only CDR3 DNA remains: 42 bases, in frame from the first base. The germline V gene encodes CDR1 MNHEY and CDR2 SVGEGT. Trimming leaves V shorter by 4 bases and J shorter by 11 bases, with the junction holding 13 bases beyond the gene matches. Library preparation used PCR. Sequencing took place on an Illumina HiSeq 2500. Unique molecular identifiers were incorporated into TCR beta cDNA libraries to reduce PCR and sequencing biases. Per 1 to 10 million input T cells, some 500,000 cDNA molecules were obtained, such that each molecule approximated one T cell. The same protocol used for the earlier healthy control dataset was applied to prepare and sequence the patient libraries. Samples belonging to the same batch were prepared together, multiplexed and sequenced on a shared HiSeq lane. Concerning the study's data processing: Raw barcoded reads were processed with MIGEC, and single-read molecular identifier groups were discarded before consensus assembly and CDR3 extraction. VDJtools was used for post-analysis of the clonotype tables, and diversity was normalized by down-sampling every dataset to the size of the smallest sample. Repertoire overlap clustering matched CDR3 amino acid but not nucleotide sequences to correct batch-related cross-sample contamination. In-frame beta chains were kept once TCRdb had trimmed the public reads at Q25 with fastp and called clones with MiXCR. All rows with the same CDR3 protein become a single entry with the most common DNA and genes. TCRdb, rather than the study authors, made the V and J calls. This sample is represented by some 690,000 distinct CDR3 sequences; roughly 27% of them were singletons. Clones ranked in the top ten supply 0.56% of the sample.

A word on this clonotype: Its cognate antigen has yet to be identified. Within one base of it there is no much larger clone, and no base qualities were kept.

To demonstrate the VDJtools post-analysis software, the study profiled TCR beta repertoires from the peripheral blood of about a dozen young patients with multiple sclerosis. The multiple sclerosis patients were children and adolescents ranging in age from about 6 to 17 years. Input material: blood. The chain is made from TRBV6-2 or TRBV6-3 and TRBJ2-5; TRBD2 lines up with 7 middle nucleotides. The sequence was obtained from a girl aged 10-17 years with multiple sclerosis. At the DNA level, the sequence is TGTGCCAGCAGTTCAGGGCTGAACGCGGGGGAGCAGTACTTC. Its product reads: CASSSGLNAGEQYF.